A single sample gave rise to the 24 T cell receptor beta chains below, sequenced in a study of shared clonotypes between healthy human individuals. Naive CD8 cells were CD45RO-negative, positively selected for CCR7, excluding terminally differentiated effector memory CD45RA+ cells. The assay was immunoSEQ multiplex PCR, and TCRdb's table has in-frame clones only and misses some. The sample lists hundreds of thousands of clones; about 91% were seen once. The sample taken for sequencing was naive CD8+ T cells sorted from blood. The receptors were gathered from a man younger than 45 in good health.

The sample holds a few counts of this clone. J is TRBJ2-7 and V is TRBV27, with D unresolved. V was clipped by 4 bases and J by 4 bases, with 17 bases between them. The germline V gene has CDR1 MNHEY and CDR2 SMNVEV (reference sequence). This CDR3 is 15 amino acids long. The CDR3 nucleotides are TGTGCCAGCAGTTATTCCGGGTACGGGCCATACGAGCAGTACTTC. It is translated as CASSYSGYGPYEQYF.

The CDR3: CATSRERMYEQYF. Written as DNA, the CDR3 is TGTGCCACCAGCAGAGAAAGGATGTACGAGCAGTACTTC. The chain is built from TRBV15 and TRBJ2-7, with no clear D. The V end lost 0 bases, the J end lost 4 bases, and 7 bases lay between the germline ends. This CDR3 is 13 amino acids long. Germline values: CDR1 LNHNV, CDR2 YYDKDF (reference sequence).

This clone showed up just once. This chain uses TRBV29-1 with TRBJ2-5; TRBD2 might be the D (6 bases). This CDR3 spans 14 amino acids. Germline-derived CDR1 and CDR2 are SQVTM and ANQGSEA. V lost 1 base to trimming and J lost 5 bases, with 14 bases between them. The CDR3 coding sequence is TGCAGCGTTGAAGTTCCCGGGAGCGGCGAGACCCAGTACTTC. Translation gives CSVEVPGSGETQYF.

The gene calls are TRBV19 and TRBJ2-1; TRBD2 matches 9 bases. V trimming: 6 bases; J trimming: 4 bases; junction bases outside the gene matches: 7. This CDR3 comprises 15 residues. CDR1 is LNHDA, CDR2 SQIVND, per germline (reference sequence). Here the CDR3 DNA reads TGTGCCAGTAGCTCCGGGACTAGCCCTTACAATGAGCAGTTCTTC. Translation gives CASSSGTSPYNEQFF.

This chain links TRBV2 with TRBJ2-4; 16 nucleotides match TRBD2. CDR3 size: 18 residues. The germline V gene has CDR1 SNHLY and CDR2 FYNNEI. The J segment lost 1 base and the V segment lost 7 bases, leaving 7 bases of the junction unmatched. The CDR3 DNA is TGTGCCAGCAACGCGGGACTAGCGGGAGGGCCTGCCAAAAACATTCAGTACTTC. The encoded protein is CASNAGLAGGPAKNIQYF.

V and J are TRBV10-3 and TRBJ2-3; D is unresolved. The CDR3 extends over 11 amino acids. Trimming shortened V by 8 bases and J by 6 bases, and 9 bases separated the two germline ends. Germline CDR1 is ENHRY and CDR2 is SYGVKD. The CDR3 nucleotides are TGTGCCATCTCTTGGGCCGATACGCAGTATTTT. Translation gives CAISWADTQYF.

The CDR3 nucleotides are TGTGCCAGCAGCTTAGCCCTAGGAAGCAGGAGTCATACGCAGTATTTT. Translated: CASSLALGSRSHTQYF. The rearrangement joins TRBV11-3 to TRBJ2-3; D is undetermined. Germline lookup yields CDR1 SGHNT and CDR2 YENEEA. CDR3 length: 16 residues. With 1 base removed from V and 7 bases from J, the gap between germline ends came to 18 bases. Drawing the rest from reference TRBV11-3 and TRBJ2-3, the complete variable domain is EAGVVQSPRYKIIEKKQPVAFWCNPISGHNTLYWYLQNLGQGPELLIRYENEEAVDDSQLPKDRFSAERLKGVDSTLKIQPAELGDSAVYLCASSLALGSRSHTQYFGPGTRLTVL.

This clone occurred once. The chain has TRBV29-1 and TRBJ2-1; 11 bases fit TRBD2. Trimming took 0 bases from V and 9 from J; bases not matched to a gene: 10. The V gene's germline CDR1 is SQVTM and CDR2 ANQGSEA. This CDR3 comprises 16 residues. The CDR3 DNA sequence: TGCAGCGTTGAAGAACTACTAGCGGGAGTTTATGGTGAGCAGTTCTTC. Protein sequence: CSVEELLAGVYGEQFF.

The CDR3: CASSYRGGSPQGTYEQYF. The DNA for the CDR3 is TGTGCCAGCAGCTATAGGGGCGGATCCCCCCAGGGGACCTACGAGCAGTACTTC. This chain links TRBV5-4 with TRBJ2-7, with TRBD1 as a possible D gene (6 bases). Germline CDR1 SGHNT, CDR2 YYREEE (reference sequence). Trimming removed 3 bases from V and 2 bases from J, with 24 bases in between. The CDR3 is made up of 18 amino acids.

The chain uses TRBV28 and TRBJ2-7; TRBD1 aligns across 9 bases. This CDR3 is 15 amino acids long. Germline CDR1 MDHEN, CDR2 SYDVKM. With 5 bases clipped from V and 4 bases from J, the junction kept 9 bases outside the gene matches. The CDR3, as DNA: TGTGCCAGCAGTCCATCTGCGACAGGGGGTTACGAGCAGTACTTC. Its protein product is CASSPSATGGYEQYF.

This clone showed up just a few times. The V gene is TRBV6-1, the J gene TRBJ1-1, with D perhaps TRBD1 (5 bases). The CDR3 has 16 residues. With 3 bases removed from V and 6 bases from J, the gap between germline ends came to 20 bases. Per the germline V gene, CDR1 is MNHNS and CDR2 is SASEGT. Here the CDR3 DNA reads TGTGCCAGCAGTGACCCAGCCAGGGCCCTGGGGGCTGAAGCTTTCTTT. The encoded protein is CASSDPARALGAEAFF.

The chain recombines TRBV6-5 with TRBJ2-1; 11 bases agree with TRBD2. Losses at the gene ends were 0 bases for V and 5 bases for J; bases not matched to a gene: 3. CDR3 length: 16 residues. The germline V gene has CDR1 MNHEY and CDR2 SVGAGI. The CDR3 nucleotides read TGTGCCAGCAGTTACTCAGCTAGCGGGAGGCACAATGAGCAGTTCTTC. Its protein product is CASSYSASGRHNEQFF.

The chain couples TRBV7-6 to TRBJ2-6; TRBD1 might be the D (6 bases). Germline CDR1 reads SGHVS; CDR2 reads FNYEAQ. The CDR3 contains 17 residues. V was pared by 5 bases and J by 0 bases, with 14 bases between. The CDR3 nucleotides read TGTGCCAGCAGCACAGGGCGTATTATCTCTGGGGCCAACGTCCTGACTTTC. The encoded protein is CASSTGRIISGANVLTF.

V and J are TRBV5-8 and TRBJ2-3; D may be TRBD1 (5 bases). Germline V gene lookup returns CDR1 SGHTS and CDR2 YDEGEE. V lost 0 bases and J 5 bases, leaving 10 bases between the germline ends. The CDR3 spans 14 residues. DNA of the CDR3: TGTGCCAGCAGCTTGGGGCAGGGCGAAGATACGCAGTATTTT. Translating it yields CASSLGQGEDTQYF.

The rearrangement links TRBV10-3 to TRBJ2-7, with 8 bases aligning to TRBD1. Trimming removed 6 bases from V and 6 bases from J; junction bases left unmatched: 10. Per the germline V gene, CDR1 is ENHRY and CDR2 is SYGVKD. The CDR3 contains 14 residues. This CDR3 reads CAIRETGEFFEQYF. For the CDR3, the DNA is TGTGCCATCAGGGAGACAGGGGAGTTCTTCGAGCAGTACTTC.

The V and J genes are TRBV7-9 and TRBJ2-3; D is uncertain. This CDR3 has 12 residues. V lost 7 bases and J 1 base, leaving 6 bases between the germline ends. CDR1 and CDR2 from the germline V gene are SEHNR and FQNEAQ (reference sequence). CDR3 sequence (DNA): TGTGCCAGCACGGGCGGCACAGATACGCAGTATTTT. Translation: CASTGGTDTQYF.

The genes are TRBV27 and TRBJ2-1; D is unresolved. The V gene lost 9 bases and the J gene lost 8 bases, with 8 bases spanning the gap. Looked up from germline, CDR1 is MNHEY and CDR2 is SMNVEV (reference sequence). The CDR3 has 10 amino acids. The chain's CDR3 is CASGYYEQFF. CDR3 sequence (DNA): TGTGCCAGTGGGTACTATGAGCAGTTCTTC.

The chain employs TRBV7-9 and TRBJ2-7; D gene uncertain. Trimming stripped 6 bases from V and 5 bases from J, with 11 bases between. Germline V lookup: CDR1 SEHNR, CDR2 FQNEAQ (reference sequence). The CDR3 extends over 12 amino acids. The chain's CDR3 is CASRGSLNEQYF. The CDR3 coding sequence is TGTGCCAGCAGGGGTAGTCTCAACGAGCAGTACTTC. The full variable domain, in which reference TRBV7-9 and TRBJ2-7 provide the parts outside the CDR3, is DTGVSQNPRHKITKRGQNVTFRCDPISEHNRLYWYRQTLGQGPEFLTYFQNEAQLEKSRLLSDRFSAERPKGSFSTLEIQRTEQGDSAMYLCASRGSLNEQYFGPGTRLTVT.

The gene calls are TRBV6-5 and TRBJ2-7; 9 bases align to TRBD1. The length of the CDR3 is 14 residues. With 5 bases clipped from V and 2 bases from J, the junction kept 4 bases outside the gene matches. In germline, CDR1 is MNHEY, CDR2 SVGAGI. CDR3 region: CASSGQGSPYEQYF. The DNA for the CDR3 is TGTGCCAGCAGTGGACAGGGGTCCCCCTACGAGCAGTACTTC.

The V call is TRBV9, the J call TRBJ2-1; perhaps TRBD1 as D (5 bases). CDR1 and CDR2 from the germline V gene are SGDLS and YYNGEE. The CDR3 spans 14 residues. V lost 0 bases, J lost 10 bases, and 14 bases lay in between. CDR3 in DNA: TGTGCCAGCAGCGTAGGGCAGGGTATTACAGAGCAGTTCTTC. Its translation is CASSVGQGITEQFF.

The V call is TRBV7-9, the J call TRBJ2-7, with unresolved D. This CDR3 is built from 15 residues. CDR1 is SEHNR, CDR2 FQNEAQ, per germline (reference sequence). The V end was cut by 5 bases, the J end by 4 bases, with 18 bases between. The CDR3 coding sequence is TGTGCCAGCAGCCCCAGGCTACCAGGCAGGTACGAGCAGTACTTC. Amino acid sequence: CASSPRLPGRYEQYF.

Here the CDR3 reads CAIRTGMGTEAFF. In DNA form, the CDR3 reads TGTGCCATCAGGACAGGGATGGGCACTGAAGCTTTCTTT. The rearrangement links TRBV10-3 to TRBJ1-1; 7 bases align to TRBD1. Germline V gene lookup returns CDR1 ENHRY and CDR2 SYGVKD. The V and J ends lost 6 bases and 4 bases, in that order; junction bases with no gene match: 5. The CDR3 is 13 amino acids.

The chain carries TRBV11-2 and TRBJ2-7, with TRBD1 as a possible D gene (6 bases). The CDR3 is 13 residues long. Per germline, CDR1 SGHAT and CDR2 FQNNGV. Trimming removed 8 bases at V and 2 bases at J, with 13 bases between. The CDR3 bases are TGTGCCAGCCGAACTTCAGGGGCCTACGAGCAGTACTTC. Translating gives CASRTSGAYEQYF.

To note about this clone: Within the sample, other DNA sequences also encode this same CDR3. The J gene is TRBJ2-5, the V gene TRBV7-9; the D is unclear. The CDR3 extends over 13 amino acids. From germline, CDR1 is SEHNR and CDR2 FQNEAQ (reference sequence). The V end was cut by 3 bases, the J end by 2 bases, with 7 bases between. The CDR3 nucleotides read TGTGCCAGCAGCTTGGTGGGGCAAGAGACCCAGTACTTC. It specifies CASSLVGQETQYF.